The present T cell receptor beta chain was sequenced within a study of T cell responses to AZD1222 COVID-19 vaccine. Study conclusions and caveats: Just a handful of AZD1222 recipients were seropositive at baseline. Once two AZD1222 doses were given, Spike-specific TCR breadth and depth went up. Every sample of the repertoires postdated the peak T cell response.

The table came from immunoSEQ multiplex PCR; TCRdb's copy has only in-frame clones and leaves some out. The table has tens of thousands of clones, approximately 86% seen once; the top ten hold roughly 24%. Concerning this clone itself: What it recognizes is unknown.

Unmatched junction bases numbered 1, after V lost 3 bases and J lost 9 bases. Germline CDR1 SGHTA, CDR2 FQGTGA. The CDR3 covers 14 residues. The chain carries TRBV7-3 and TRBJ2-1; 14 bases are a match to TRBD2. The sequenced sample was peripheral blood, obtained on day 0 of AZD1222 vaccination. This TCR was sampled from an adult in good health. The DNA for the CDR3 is TGTGCCAGCAGCTTTGGACTAGCGGGAGGTGAGCAGTTCTTC. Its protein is CASSFGLAGGEQFF.